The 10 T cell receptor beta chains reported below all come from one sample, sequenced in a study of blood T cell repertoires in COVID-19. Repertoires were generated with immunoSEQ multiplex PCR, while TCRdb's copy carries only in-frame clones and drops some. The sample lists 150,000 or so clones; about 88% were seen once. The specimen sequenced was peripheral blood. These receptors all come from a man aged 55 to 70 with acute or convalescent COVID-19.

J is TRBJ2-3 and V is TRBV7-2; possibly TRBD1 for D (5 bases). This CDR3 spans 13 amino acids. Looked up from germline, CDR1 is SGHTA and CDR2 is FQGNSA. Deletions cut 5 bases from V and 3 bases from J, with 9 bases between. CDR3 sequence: CASSLQGTDTQYF. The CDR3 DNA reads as TGTGCCAGCAGCCTGCAGGGTACAGATACGCAGTATTTT.

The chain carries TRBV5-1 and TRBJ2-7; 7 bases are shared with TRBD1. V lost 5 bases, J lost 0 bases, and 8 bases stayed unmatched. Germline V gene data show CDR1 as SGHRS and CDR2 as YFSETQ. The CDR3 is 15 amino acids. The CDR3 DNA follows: TGCGCCAGCAGAGCCGGGACAGCGAGCTCCTACGAGCAGTACGTC. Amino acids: CASRAGTASSYEQYV.

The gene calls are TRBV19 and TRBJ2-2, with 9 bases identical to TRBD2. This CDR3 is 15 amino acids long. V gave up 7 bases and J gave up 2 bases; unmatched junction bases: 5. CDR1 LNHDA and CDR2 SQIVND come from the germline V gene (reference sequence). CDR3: CASMVGLANTGELFF. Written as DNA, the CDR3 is TGTGCCAGTATGGTGGGACTAGCAAACACCGGGGAGCTGTTTTTT.

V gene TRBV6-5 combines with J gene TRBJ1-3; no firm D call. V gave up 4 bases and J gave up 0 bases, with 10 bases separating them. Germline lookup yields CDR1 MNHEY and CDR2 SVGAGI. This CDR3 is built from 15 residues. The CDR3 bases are TGTGCCAGCAGTTCAGGCCTGAGCTCTGGAAACACCATATATTTT. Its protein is CASSSGLSSGNTIYF.

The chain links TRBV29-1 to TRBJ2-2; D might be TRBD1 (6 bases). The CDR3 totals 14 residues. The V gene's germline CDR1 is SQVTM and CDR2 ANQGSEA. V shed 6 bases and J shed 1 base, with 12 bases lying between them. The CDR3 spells CSVPGTQNTGELFF. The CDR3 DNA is TGCAGCGTCCCCGGGACACAGAACACCGGGGAGCTGTTTTTT.

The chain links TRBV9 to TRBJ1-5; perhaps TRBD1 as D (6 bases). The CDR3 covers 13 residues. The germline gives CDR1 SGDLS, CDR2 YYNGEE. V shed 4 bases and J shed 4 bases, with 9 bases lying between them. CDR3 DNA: TGTGCCAGCAGCTTCGGGACAAATCAGCCCCAGCATTTT. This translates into CASSFGTNQPQHF. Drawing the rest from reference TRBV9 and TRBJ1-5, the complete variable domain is DSGVTQTPKHLITATGQRVTLRCSPRSGDLSVYWYQQSLDQGLQFLIQYYNGEERAKGNILERFSAQQFPDLHSELNLSSLELGDSALYFCASSFGTNQPQHFGDGTRLSIL.

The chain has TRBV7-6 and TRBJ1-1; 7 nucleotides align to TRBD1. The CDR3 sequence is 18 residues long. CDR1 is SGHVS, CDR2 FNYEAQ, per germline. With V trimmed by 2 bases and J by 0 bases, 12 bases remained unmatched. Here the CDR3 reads CASSLLNPGGLLNTEAFF. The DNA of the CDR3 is TGTGCCAGCAGCTTATTAAACCCAGGGGGGCTACTGAACACTGAAGCTTTCTTT.

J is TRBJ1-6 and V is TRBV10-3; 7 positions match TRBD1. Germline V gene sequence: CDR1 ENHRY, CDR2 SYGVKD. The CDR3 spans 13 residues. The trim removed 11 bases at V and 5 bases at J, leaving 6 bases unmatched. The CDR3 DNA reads TGTGCCGTCCGGACAGGAGATAATTCACCCCTCCACTTT. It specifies CAVRTGDNSPLHF.

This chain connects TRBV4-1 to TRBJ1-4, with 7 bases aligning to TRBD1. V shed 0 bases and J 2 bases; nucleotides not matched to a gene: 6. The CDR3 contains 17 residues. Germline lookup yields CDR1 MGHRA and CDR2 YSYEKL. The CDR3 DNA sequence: TGCGCCAGCAGCCAAGATCATTCCAGGGGGACTAATGAAAAACTGTTTTTT. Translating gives CASSQDHSRGTNEKLFF.

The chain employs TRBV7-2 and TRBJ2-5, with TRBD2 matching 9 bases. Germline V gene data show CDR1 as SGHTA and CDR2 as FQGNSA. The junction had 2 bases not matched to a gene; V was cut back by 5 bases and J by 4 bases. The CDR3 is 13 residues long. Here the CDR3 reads CASSKLAGETQYF. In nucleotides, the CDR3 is TGTGCCAGCAGCAAACTAGCGGGAGAGACCCAGTACTTC.